A selection of T cell receptor beta chains follows, all from one sample in a study of OX40 agonist ivuxolimab in advanced cancers. Here immunoSEQ multiplex PCR was the method, and the copy in TCRdb shows in-frame clones only, minus some. Of about 70,000 clones listed, about 94% are singletons. The material was CD4+ or CD8+ T cells sorted from blood, obtained in a trial of the OX40 agonist ivuxolimab. The receptors come from an adult with an advanced solid tumor such as melanoma, head and neck, liver or kidney cancer. Each CDR3 is given with its conserved first and last residue. Each record gives: CDR3 DNA, CDR3 protein, V gene, clone size, J gene, D gene. D genes are given only for firm matches. Size is stated for part of the rows, as once, few or many counts, or as a class when the clone is expanded.

TGTGCCATCAGTGAGCTCCCGACTAGCGGGGGGGCAGATACGCAGTATTTT,CAISELPTSGGADTQYF,TRBV10-3,once,TRBJ2-3,TRBD2
TGTGCCAGCAGCTTAGCGGGGGGCGTTCAGCCCCAGCATTTT,CASSLAGGVQPQHF,TRBV7-9,.,TRBJ1-5,.
TGTGCCAGCAGCTCCGGGGTGACTAGCACAGATACGCAGTATTTT,CASSSGVTSTDTQYF,TRBV7-9,.,TRBJ2-3,.
TGCGCCAGCACCCGGGACTTAGAGACCCAGTACTTC,CASTRDLETQYF,TRBV5-1,.,TRBJ2-5,.
TGTGCCAGCAGTTACTCGAGGACATACGAGCAGTACTTC,CASSYSRTYEQYF,TRBV6-6,.,TRBJ2-7,.
TGTGCCAGCAGCGATGCATCGGGGGGATACACCGGGGAGCTGTTTTTT,CASSDASGGYTGELFF,TRBV9,once,TRBJ2-2,TRBD2
TGTGCCACCAGCAGACCGAACTCTGGGGCCAACGTCCTGACTTTC,CATSRPNSGANVLTF,TRBV15,.,TRBJ2-6,.
TGTGCCAGCAGCTTAGGAAGGAACTCGGGCAATCAGCCCCAGCATTTT,CASSLGRNSGNQPQHF,TRBV13,.,TRBJ1-5,.
TGTGCTAGTGGTTGGCACAACAATCAGCCCCAGCATTTT,CASGWHNNQPQHF,TRBV12-5,.,TRBJ1-5,.
TGTGCCAGCAGTCTTACTCTCGACAGGGAAACTAACTATGGCTACACCTTC,CASSLTLDRETNYGYTF,TRBV2,.,TRBJ1-2,TRBD1
TGTGCCAGCAGTGGGGACAGGTTGGGGGAGCAGTTCTTC,CASSGDRLGEQFF,TRBV5-6,.,TRBJ2-1,TRBD1
TGTGCCAGCAGTGAAGGGATGCAGGGTATAGGCAATGAAAAACTGTTTTTT,CASSEGMQGIGNEKLFF,TRBV2,.,TRBJ1-4,.
TGTGCCAGCTCGCAATTCCAGCCGGGGGTAGATAATTCACCCCTCCACTTT,CASSQFQPGVDNSPLHF,TRBV18,.,TRBJ1-6,.
TGTGCCAGCAGCACAGGGGGGCGGTTGAACACTGAAGCTTTCTTT,CASSTGGRLNTEAFF,TRBV27,.,TRBJ1-1,TRBD1
TGTGCCAGCAGTCATAAGGAGGGGCCCTACGAGCAGTACTTC,CASSHKEGPYEQYF,TRBV27,.,TRBJ2-7,.
TGTGCCAGCAGGACAGGGTTCCTGAGCTCTGGGGCCAACGTCCTGACTTTC,CASRTGFLSSGANVLTF,TRBV7-2,.,TRBJ2-6,TRBD1
TGTGCCAGCAGCTTAGGGGGTACGGACATTCAGTACTTC,CASSLGGTDIQYF,TRBV13,.,TRBJ2-4,.
TGTGCCAGCAGCGCCCGGGACAACTCCTACGAGCAGTACTTC,CASSARDNSYEQYF,TRBV7-9,.,TRBJ2-7,.
TGTGCCAGCTGCCAGGGGCTTAGCACCGGGGAGCTGTTTTTT,CASCQGLSTGELFF,TRBV13,.,TRBJ2-2,.
TGTGCCAGCAGTTTAGGGACTAGCGACGTAGATACGCAGTATTTT,CASSLGTSDVDTQYF,TRBV27,.,TRBJ2-3,TRBD2
TGTGCCAGCCCTATGGGTCGATTAAGGGGGGGCTACACCTTC,CASPMGRLRGGYTF,TRBV2,.,TRBJ1-2,.
TGTGCCAGCACCAGGGCGGTAAGCTCCTACGAGCAGTACTTC,CASTRAVSSYEQYF,TRBV11-2,.,TRBJ2-7,.
TGTGCCAGCAGCTTGATGGCTAGCGGGGGGCTCTACGAGCAGTACTTC,CASSLMASGGLYEQYF,TRBV5-6,.,TRBJ2-7,TRBD2
TGCAGCGTTGGGGCAGGGCATTCCTACGAGCAGTACTTC,CSVGAGHSYEQYF,TRBV29-1,.,TRBJ2-7,.
TGTGCCAGCAGCGGAGGGACGTTTAATGAAAAACTGTTTTTT,CASSGGTFNEKLFF,TRBV9,.,TRBJ1-4,.
TGTGCCAGCAGCTTGGTCTCCTACGAGCAGTACTTC,CASSLVSYEQYF,TRBV5-6,.,TRBJ2-7,.
TGCGCCAGCAGCCTGGACAGGCACAATGAGCAGTTCTTC,CASSLDRHNEQFF,TRBV4-1,.,TRBJ2-1,TRBD1
TGTGCCAGCAGCTCACCAGCCAGAGACAGGGCGGACCAAACCCAGAACACTGAAGCTTTCTTT,CASSSPARDRADQTQNTEAFF,TRBV7-4,once,TRBJ1-1,TRBD1